Below are 5 T cell receptor beta chains sequenced from a single sample in a study of T cells in Graves' hyperthyroidism and ophthalmopathy. The source material, RNA transcripts, was used to amplify TCR beta CDR3 regions. A first-round RT-PCR of the TCR CDR3 used the HTBI primer set. From the multiplex PCR reads, TCRdb called clonotypes with MiXCR, one entry per CDR3 protein. Among around 420,000 distinct CDR3 sequences, 15% to 19% were seen once, and the ten largest hold around 7%. Sequenced material: blood. The receptor set was obtained from a woman younger than 30 with Graves' hyperthyroidism.

This clonotype appeared many times. The rearrangement links TRBV7-2 to TRBJ2-7, with 15 positions matching TRBD2. This CDR3 has 16 residues. The germline V gene encodes CDR1 SGHTA and CDR2 FQGNSA. After removal of 5 bases from V and 1 base from J, the junction contained 3 bases not matched to a gene. The CDR3 spells CASSRGLAGGSYEQYF. CDR3 DNA sequence: TGTGCCAGCAGCCGGGGACTAGCGGGAGGTTCCTACGAGCAGTACTTC.

The V call is TRBV6-5, the J call TRBJ2-7; 12 bases agree with TRBD2. This CDR3 has 15 residues. Germline trimming cut 7 bases from V and 7 bases from J; bases unmatched to any gene: 11. The germline V gene has CDR1 MNHEY and CDR2 SVGAGI. The CDR3, as DNA: TGTGCCAGCAACTTACTAGCGGGGGGCCGTCTGGAGCAGTACTTC. It yields the protein CASNLLAGGRLEQYF.

This chain joins TRBV6-5 and TRBJ2-5; no clear D. Germline lookup yields CDR1 MNHEY and CDR2 SVGAGI. Trimming cost V 3 bases and J 0 bases, with 11 bases left between them. The CDR3 consists of 15 residues. CDR3 sequence reads: CASSYIVGYQETQYF. The CDR3 coding sequence is TGTGCCAGCAGTTATATTGTTGGGTACCAAGAGACCCAGTACTTC.

This chain uses TRBV12-5 with TRBJ2-3; 7 bases are shared with TRBD2. The germline V gene has CDR1 LGHNT and CDR2 FRNRAP. The CDR3 length is 15 residues. J lost 6 bases, V lost 6 bases, and 12 bases had no gene match. For the CDR3, the DNA is TGTGCTAGTGGGGGTAACAAGGGGAGGGCCGATACGCAGTATTTT. Amino acids: CASGGNKGRADTQYF.

The V and J genes are TRBV2 and TRBJ1-5; 8 bases are a match to TRBD1. Trimming took 8 bases from V and 0 from J; bases not matched to a gene: 9. The CDR3 is 16 amino acids. Germline values: CDR1 SNHLY, CDR2 FYNNEI. The CDR3 protein is CASHGQGPNSNQPQHF. CDR3 DNA: TGTGCCAGCCACGGACAGGGACCGAATAGCAATCAGCCCCAGCATTTT.